This passage covers 10 T cell receptor beta chains from one sample sequenced in a study of T-cell reconstitution after alpha-beta-depleted transplantation in children. Preparation of the TCRbeta library was carried out with unique molecular identifiers. Via MiXCR, TCRdb re-called the PCR reads, giving one row per CDR3 protein. Of about 90,000 distinct CDR3 sequences in the sample, 7.5% to 9.5% were seen once. The sample in question was PBMCs from the stem cell graft donor, obtained from the stem cell graft. The source is a human donor who donated a stem cell graft to a child with congenital amegakaryocytic thrombocytopenia.

This clonotype was seen many times. V gene TRBV27 combines with J gene TRBJ2-1, with 8 bases that match TRBD1. This CDR3 region has 14 residues. V was pared by 5 bases and J by 6 bases, with 6 bases of the junction left unmatched. In germline, CDR1 is MNHEY, CDR2 SMNVEV (reference sequence). CDR3 in amino acids: CASSPTGAVNEQFF. Written as DNA, the CDR3 is TGTGCCAGCAGTCCGACAGGGGCGGTCAATGAGCAGTTCTTC.

The chain combines TRBV5-1 with TRBJ2-4; 7 nucleotides align to TRBD2. V shed 6 bases, J shed 6 bases, and the junction held 12 bases outside the gene matches. CDR3 size: 15 residues. Germline CDR1 and CDR2: SGHRS and YFSETQ. The CDR3 nucleotides are TGCGCCAGCACCCCAGACGGGGGAGGGGTAAACATTCAGTACTTC. Encoded protein: CASTPDGGGVNIQYF.

This clonotype was counted many times. V gene TRBV20-1 combines with J gene TRBJ2-4; weak D call: TRBD1 (6 bases). In germline, CDR1 is DFQATT, CDR2 SNEGSKA (reference sequence). The CDR3 is made up of 17 amino acids. Trimming removed 5 bases at V and 0 bases at J, with 20 bases between. DNA for the CDR3: TGCAGTGCTGACCCGGGACACACTGGAATAGCCAAAAACATTCAGTACTTC. This translates into CSADPGHTGIAKNIQYF.

For this clonotype: A much larger clone lies one base from this, so it may be a read error. The chain uses TRBV5-1 and TRBJ2-5, with D unresolved. Germline V gives CDR1 SGHRS, CDR2 YFSETQ. The CDR3 is made up of 14 amino acids. Trimming left V 5 bases short and J 1 base short, with 12 bases between. CDR3 sequence reads: CASRTISAQETQYF. The CDR3 nucleotides are TGCGCCAGCAGAACTATCAGTGCCCAAGAGACCCAGTACTTC.

The V gene is TRBV18, the J gene TRBJ2-7; 12 bases agree with TRBD1. This CDR3 spans 14 amino acids. V was pared by 5 bases and J by 6 bases, with 5 bases of the junction left unmatched. Germline lookup yields CDR1 KGHSH and CDR2 LQKENI. CDR3 protein: CASSAGTGGSEQYF. CDR3 in DNA: TGTGCCAGCTCAGCCGGGACAGGGGGCAGCGAGCAGTACTTC.

This clonotype was detected ten times or more. V and J are TRBV12-3 or TRBV12-4 and TRBJ1-2; 7 bases fit TRBD1. This CDR3 has 14 amino acids. V lost 6 bases and J lost 7; bases outside the gene matches: 11. For the CDR3, the DNA is TGTGCCAGCAGCTCCGGGACAGCGTCTAGTGGCTACACCTTC. It specifies CASSSGTASSGYTF.

This clonotype has a count of ten or more. CDR3: CASSQGSMIWTQYF. CDR3 bases: TGTGCCAGCAGCCAAGGTAGTATGATATGGACCCAGTACTTC. The chain carries TRBV3-1 and TRBJ2-5; no definite D call. The germline V and J ends were trimmed by 1 base and 7 bases, with 13 bases remaining between them. The germline CDR1 and CDR2 sequences are LGHDT and YNNKEL (reference sequence). The CDR3 has 14 amino acids.

This clonotype was observed many times. The chain has TRBV12-3 or TRBV12-4 and TRBJ1-5; D uncertain. Trimming took off 6 bases at V and 3 bases at J, with 12 bases between the two ends. The CDR3 length is 14 residues. The CDR3 DNA reads as TGTGCCAGCAGGCAAGGACGGAACAATCAGCCCCAGCATTTT. Translating it yields CASRQGRNNQPQHF.

This clonotype was recorded many times. The V gene is TRBV27, the J gene TRBJ1-2; no clear D. Germline assignment: CDR1 MNHEY and CDR2 SMNVEV (reference sequence). This CDR3 has 12 residues. Trimming shortened V by 3 bases and J by 8 bases, and 10 bases separated the two germline ends. The CDR3 DNA is TGTGCCAGCAGTTTTAGCGGGGAGGGCTACACCTTC. Translating gives CASSFSGEGYTF.

This clonotype occurred many times. The rearrangement links TRBV7-2 to TRBJ1-1, with D tentatively TRBD1 (5 bases). Germline V CDR1 and CDR2: SGHTA, FQGNSA. The CDR3 runs 16 residues. Trimming stripped 4 bases from V and 0 bases from J, with 15 bases between. Here the CDR3 reads CASSSNSGTVNTEAFF. The CDR3 DNA is TGTGCCAGCAGCTCGAACTCCGGGACGGTGAACACTGAAGCTTTCTTT.